Each of the 3 T cell receptor beta chains below was sequenced from the same sample in a study of CD8 T cells in Susac syndrome. RNA totalling roughly 0.45 to 1 ug underwent reverse transcription with random hexamers. TCRdb recomputed calls from the immunoSEQ multiplex PCR reads with MiXCR, one row per CDR3 protein. The repertoire holds around 50,000 distinct CDR3 sequences, 80% to 95% seen once, with 0.41% in the top ten. Specimen: CD8+ T cells from PBMCs. All receptors come from a human donor in good health.

The chain joins TRBV27 to TRBJ2-7; 8 bases fit TRBD2. The germline gives CDR1 MNHEY, CDR2 SMNVEV (reference sequence). The CDR3 totals 16 residues. With 4 bases clipped from V and 0 bases from J, the junction kept 8 bases outside the gene matches. CDR3 nucleotide sequence: TGTGCCAGCAGTTCAAGACTAGCGCTAAGCTCCTACGAGCAGTACTTC. Translated, it gives CASSSRLALSSYEQYF.

This chain joins TRBV20-1 and TRBJ2-7, with 12 nucleotides matching TRBD1. V trimming: 0 bases; J trimming: 3 bases; junction bases outside the gene matches: 6. The germline CDR1 and CDR2 sequences are DFQATT and SNEGSKA (reference sequence). The CDR3 totals 16 residues. For the CDR3, the DNA is TGCAGTGCTAGAGATCTGGGGGACAGGGGGCTCTACGAGCAGTACTTC. Translation: CSARDLGDRGLYEQYF.

The V gene is TRBV4-1, the J gene TRBJ2-2; 7 bases map to TRBD1. This CDR3 comprises 16 residues. The V segment lost 2 bases and the J segment 6 bases; nucleotides outside the gene matches: 9. CDR1 MGHRA and CDR2 YSYEKL come from the germline V gene. The CDR3 loop reads CASSQFWPQGSGELFF. The CDR3 DNA reads TGCGCCAGCAGCCAATTTTGGCCACAGGGGTCCGGGGAGCTGTTTTTT.